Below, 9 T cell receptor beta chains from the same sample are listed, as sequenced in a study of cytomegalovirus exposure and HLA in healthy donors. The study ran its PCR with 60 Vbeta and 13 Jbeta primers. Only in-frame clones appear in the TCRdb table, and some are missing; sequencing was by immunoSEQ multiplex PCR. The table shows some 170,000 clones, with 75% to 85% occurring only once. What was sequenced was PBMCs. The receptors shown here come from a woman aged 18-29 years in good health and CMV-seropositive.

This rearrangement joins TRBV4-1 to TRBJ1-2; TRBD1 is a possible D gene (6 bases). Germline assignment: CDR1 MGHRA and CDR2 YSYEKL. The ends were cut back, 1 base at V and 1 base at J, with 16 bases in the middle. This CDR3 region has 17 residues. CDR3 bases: TGCGCCAGCAGCCAAGTACACAGGGAAACTTATAACTATGGCTACACCTTC. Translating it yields CASSQVHRETYNYGYTF.

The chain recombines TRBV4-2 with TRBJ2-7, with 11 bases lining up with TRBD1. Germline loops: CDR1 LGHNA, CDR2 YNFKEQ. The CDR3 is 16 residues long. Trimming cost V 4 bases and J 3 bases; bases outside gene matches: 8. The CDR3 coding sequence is TGTGCCAGCAGCCCTACCGGGACAGGGGGAATCTACGAGCAGTACTTC. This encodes CASSPTGTGGIYEQYF.

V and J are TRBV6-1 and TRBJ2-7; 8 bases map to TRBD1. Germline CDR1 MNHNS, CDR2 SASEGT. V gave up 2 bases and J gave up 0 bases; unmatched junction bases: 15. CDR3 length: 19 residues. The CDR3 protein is CASSETRFGQGSVSYEQYF. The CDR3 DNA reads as TGTGCCAGCAGTGAAACGCGCTTCGGACAGGGTTCTGTCTCCTACGAGCAGTACTTC.

CDR3 nucleotides: TGTGCCAGTAGTATGAGGGAGGACTCCTACAATGAGCAGTTCTTC. Its translation: CASSMREDSYNEQFF. This rearrangement joins TRBV19 to TRBJ2-1; tentative D call: TRBD2 (6 bases). This CDR3 has 15 amino acids. Trimming pared 3 bases from V and 0 bases from J, leaving 9 bases between. Germline CDR1 reads LNHDA; CDR2 reads SQIVND (reference sequence). Variable domain in full (rest from reference TRBV19 and TRBJ2-1): DGGITQSPKYLFRKEGQNVTLSCEQNLNHDAMYWYRQDPGQGLRLIYYSQIVNDFQKGDIAEGYSVSREKKESFPLTVTSAQKNPTAFYLCASSMREDSYNEQFFGPGTRLTVL.

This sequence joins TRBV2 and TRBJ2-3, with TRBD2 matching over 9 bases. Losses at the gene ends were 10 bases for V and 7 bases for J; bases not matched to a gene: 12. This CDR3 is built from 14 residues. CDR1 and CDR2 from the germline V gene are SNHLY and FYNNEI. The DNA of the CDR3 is TGTGCCACAGCGCAGGAGCGGGGGGTTCATACGCAGTATTTT. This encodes CATAQERGVHTQYF. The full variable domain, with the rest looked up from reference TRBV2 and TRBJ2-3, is EPEVTQTPSHQVTQMGQEVILRCVPISNHLYFYWYRQILGQKVEFLVSFYNNEISEKSEIFDDQFSVERPDGSNFTLKIRSTKLEDSAMYFCATAQERGVHTQYFGPGTRLTVL.

The CDR3: CASSRDRGLTEAFF. The CDR3 DNA reads TGTGCCAGCAGTAGGGACAGGGGGCTCACTGAAGCTTTCTTT. The rearrangement links TRBV27 to TRBJ1-1; 12 bases align to TRBD1. The CDR3 totals 14 residues. Germline V lookup: CDR1 MNHEY, CDR2 SMNVEV (reference sequence). The V gene end was trimmed by 5 bases and the J gene end by 4 bases; junction bases not matched to a gene: 2.

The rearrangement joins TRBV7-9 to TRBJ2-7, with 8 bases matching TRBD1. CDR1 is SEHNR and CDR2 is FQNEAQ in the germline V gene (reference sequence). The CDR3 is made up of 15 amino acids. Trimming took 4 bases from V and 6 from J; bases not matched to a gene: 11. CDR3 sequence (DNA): TGTGCCAGCAGCTCGCGACAGGGGCTTGTGAGCGAGCAGTACTTC. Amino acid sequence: CASSSRQGLVSEQYF.

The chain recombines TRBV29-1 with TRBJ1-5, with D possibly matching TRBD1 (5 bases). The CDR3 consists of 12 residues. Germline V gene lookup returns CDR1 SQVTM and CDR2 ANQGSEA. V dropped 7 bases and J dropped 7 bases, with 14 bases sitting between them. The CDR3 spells CSGGEVGQPQHF. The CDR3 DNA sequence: TGCAGCGGGGGGGAAGTGGGGCAGCCCCAGCATTTT.

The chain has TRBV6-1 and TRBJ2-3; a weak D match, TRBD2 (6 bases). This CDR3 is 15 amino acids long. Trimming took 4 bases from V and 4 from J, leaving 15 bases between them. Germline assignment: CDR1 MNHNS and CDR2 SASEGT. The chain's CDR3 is CASSVAASGADTQYF. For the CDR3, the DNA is TGTGCCAGCAGTGTGGCGGCCTCGGGGGCAGATACGCAGTATTTT.